This TCR beta chain was found in a study of T cells in Graves' hyperthyroidism and ophthalmopathy. Findings and caveats of the study: Clonotypes that were expanded in thyroid above 0.001 mostly appeared in blood too.

The CDR3 regions of TCR beta were amplified from RNA transcripts. Initially, a first-round RT-PCR of the TCR CDR3 employed the HTBI primer set. TCRdb fed the multiplex PCR reads into MiXCR, producing one record per CDR3 protein. This table holds under 450,000 distinct CDR3 sequences, about a sixth found once. The CDR3 has 14 amino acids. The trim removed 1 base at V and 3 bases at J, leaving 3 bases unmatched. The germline gives CDR1 PRHDT, CDR2 FYEKMQ (reference sequence). Preceding any ophthalmopathy symptoms, the blood sample dates from first hyperthyroidism diagnosis. Ten or more counts support this clonotype. Its antigen is unknown.

This TCR derives from a woman between 25 and 40 years old with Graves' hyperthyroidism that later progressed to Graves' ophthalmopathy. This chain connects TRBV13 to TRBJ2-7; the match to TRBD2 covers 7 bases. The source material was blood. CDR3 residues: CASSLASGDYEQYF. The CDR3 nucleotides read TGTGCCAGCAGCTTAGCTAGCGGAGACTACGAGCAGTACTTC.